Below are 9 T cell receptor beta chains sequenced from a single sample in a study of response to subunit inactivated influenza vaccine. One entry per CDR3 protein results from TCRdb running MiXCR on the RT-PCR reads. The sample holds 500,000 to 750,000 distinct CDR3 sequences, 12% to 15% seen once. Sequencing was performed on PBMCs from blood, taken about 13 days after vaccination. The receptors originated from a man aged 45-65 years who received an inactivated influenza vaccine.

This chain links TRBV5-1 with TRBJ2-3; 13 nucleotides agree with TRBD2. Germline lookup yields CDR1 SGHRS and CDR2 YFSETQ. Trimming cost V 4 bases and J 2 bases; bases outside gene matches: 4. The CDR3 consists of 16 residues. CDR3 sequence (DNA): TGCGCCAGCAGCAAAGGACTAGCGGGGGCCACAGATACGCAGTATTTT. It specifies CASSKGLAGATDTQYF.

The rearrangement joins TRBV28 to TRBJ2-2, with D possibly matching TRBD1 (6 bases). Germline-derived CDR1 and CDR2 are MDHEN and SYDVKM. The V end was cut by 5 bases, the J end by 8 bases, with 18 bases between. The CDR3 length is 15 residues. The CDR3 sequence: CASSPPRTVTGELFF. The CDR3 DNA follows: TGTGCCAGCAGTCCCCCGAGGACAGTGACAGGGGAGCTGTTTTTT. Supplemented by reference TRBV28 and TRBJ2-2, the full variable domain reads DVKVTQSSRYLVKRTGEKVFLECVQDMDHENMFWYRQDPGLGLRLIYFSYDVKMKEKGDIPEGYSVSREKKERFSLILESASTNQTSMYLCASSPPRTVTGELFFGEGSRLTVL.

The rearrangement uses TRBV9 and TRBJ2-6, with unresolved D. This CDR3 is 17 amino acids long. Trimming removed 3 bases from V and 0 bases from J, with 13 bases in between. CDR1 SGDLS and CDR2 YYNGEE come from the germline V gene. The CDR3 loop reads CASSDGRSFSGANVLTF. CDR3 sequence (DNA): TGTGCCAGCAGCGACGGACGTTCCTTCTCTGGGGCCAACGTCCTGACTTTC. The full variable domain, in which reference TRBV9 and TRBJ2-6 provide the parts outside the CDR3, is DSGVTQTPKHLITATGQRVTLRCSPRSGDLSVYWYQQSLDQGLQFLIQYYNGEERAKGNILERFSAQQFPDLHSELNLSSLELGDSALYFCASSDGRSFSGANVLTFGAGSRLTVL.

Only a few counts were recorded for this clonotype. This sequence joins TRBV6-2 or TRBV6-3 and TRBJ2-7; TRBD2 might be the D (7 bases). Germline CDR1 MNHEY, CDR2 SVGEGT. V dropped 6 bases and J dropped 3 bases, with 18 bases sitting between them. This CDR3 comprises 15 residues. The CDR3 reads CASRSRGATVYEQYF. The CDR3 bases are TGTGCCAGCAGATCTCGGGGGGCGACCGTCTACGAGCAGTACTTC.

This sequence joins TRBV4-2 and TRBJ1-6; 9 bases agree with TRBD1. This CDR3 contains 17 residues. Germline CDR1 and CDR2: LGHNA and YNFKEQ. Trimming took 4 bases from V and 4 from J; bases not matched to a gene: 8. In nucleotides, the CDR3 is TGTGCCAGCAGCCGAATTTTGGACAGGGGATATAATTCACCCCTCCACTTT. This translates into CASSRILDRGYNSPLHF.

The rearrangement links TRBV2 to TRBJ2-3; 7 positions agree with TRBD1. The CDR3 is 14 residues long. V lost 4 bases to trimming and J lost 6 bases; unmatched junction nucleotides: 7. The V gene's germline CDR1 is SNHLY and CDR2 FYNNEI. The CDR3 reads CASSGGWTGDTQYF. The CDR3, as DNA: TGTGCCAGCAGTGGGGGATGGACAGGCGATACGCAGTATTTT.

A few counts support this clonotype. The chain recombines TRBV3-1 with TRBJ2-1; D may be TRBD1 (6 bases). Germline loops: CDR1 LGHDT, CDR2 YNNKEL (reference sequence). CDR3 length: 15 amino acids. Trimming cost V 1 base and J 6 bases, with 13 bases left between them. Here the CDR3 DNA reads TGTGCCAGCAGCCAAGCCAGGACAGATGTCAATGAGCAGTTCTTC. It codes for CASSQARTDVNEQFF.

This clonotype has only a few counts. The chain joins TRBV3-1 to TRBJ2-7, with TRBD1 identical over 7 bases. The germline CDR1 and CDR2 sequences are LGHDT and YNNKEL (reference sequence). The CDR3 sequence is 15 residues long. V shed 3 bases and J 0 bases; nucleotides not matched to a gene: 5. The CDR3 is CASSQTGRPSYEQYF. As DNA, the CDR3 is TGTGCCAGCAGCCAGACAGGGAGACCCTCCTACGAGCAGTACTTC.

This clonotype showed up just a few times. The genes are TRBV28 and TRBJ1-6, with D hard to call. V was cut by 6 bases and J by 0 bases, with 15 bases left in between. This CDR3 is built from 17 residues. Per the germline V gene, CDR1 is MDHEN and CDR2 is SYDVKM. The CDR3 DNA reads TGTGCCAGCAGCCCCTTGCCGGCGATCTCCTATAATTCACCCCTCCACTTT. Translating gives CASSPLPAISYNSPLHF. The variable domain in full, completed from reference TRBV28 and TRBJ1-6, reads DVKVTQSSRYLVKRTGEKVFLECVQDMDHENMFWYRQDPGLGLRLIYFSYDVKMKEKGDIPEGYSVSREKKERFSLILESASTNQTSMYLCASSPLPAISYNSPLHFGNGTRLTVT.